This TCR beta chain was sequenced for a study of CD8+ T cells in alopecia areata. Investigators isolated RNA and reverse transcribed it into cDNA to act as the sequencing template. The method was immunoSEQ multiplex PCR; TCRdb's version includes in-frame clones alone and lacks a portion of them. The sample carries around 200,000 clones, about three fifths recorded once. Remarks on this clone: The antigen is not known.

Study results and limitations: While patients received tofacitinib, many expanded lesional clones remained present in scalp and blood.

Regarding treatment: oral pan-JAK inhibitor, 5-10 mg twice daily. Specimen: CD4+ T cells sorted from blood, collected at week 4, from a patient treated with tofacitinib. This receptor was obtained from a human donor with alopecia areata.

The CDR3 reads CASSSRLAGGQETQYF. The CDR3, as DNA: TGTGCCAGCAGCTCGCGACTAGCGGGGGGACAAGAGACCCAGTACTTC. The rearrangement uses TRBV5-4 and TRBJ2-5, with 13 positions matching TRBD2. Trimming at V came to 3 bases and at J to 2 bases, leaving 4 bases not matched to a gene. The CDR3 loop spans 16 amino acids. Germline CDR1 reads SGHNT; CDR2 reads YYREEE (reference sequence).